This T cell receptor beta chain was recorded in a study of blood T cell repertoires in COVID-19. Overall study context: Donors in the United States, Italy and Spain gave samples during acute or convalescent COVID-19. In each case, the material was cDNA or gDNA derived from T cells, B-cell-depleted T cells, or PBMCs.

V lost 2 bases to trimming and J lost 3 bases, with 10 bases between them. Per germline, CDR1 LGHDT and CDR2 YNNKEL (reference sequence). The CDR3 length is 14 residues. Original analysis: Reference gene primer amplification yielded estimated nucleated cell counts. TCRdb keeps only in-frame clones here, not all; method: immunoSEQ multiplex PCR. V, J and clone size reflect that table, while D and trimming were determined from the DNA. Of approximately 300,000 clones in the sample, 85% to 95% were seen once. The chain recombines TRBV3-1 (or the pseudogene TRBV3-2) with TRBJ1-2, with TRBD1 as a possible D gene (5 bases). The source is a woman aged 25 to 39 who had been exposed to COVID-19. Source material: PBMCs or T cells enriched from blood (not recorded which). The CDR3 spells CASSQLGHDYGYTF. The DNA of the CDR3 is TGTGCCAGCAGCCAATTAGGACATGACTATGGCTACACCTTC.